Listed below are T cell receptor beta chains from one sample, sequenced in a study of human T cells and chemical hapten exposure. From the 5' RACE reads, TCRdb called clonotypes with MiXCR, one entry per CDR3 protein. Of around 140,000 distinct CDR3 sequences in the sample, roughly 4% were seen once. These receptors all stem from a female donor in good health. The CDR3 runs from the conserved cysteine through the conserved F or W. A D gene is named only where the DNA matches it firmly. Some rows mark clone size as missing; the rest say once, few, many or name a class of expanded clone.

cdr3_nt: TGTGCCAGCAGCTTAGGGTCAAGGACAGAAGAGACCCAGTACTTC
cdr3_aa: CASSLGSRTEETQYF
v_call: TRBV7-7
clone_size: many
j_call: TRBJ2-5
d_call: .

cdr3_nt: TGCAGTGCTCACCCCCCGAGCCCCCACGAGCAGTACTTC
cdr3_aa: CSAHPPSPHEQYF
v_call: TRBV20-1
clone_size: many
j_call: TRBJ2-7
d_call: .

cdr3_nt: TGTGCCATCCAAGGACAGGGGGAATGGGATACGCAGTATTTT
cdr3_aa: CAIQGQGEWDTQYF
v_call: TRBV7-2
clone_size: many
j_call: TRBJ2-3
d_call: TRBD1

cdr3_nt: TGTGCCAGCAGTTTTCGGGGTTCACCCCTCCACTTT
cdr3_aa: CASSFRGSPLHF
v_call: TRBV27
clone_size: .
j_call: TRBJ1-6
d_call: .

cdr3_nt: TGTGCCAGCAGCTTAGCCTTCGGGGAGCTGTTTTTT
cdr3_aa: CASSLAFGELFF
v_call: TRBV7-2
clone_size: many
j_call: TRBJ2-2
d_call: .

cdr3_nt: TGTGCCAGCACCTTAGGCGCATCAAACGATGGCTACACCTTC
cdr3_aa: CASTLGASNDGYTF
v_call: TRBV11-2
clone_size: .
j_call: TRBJ1-2
d_call: .

cdr3_nt: TGTGCCAGCACGGGTGCAGCTGGGGCCAACGTCCTGACTTTC
cdr3_aa: CASTGAAGANVLTF
v_call: TRBV6-5
clone_size: many
j_call: TRBJ2-6
d_call: .

cdr3_nt: TGTGCCAGCACCGAAGGGACAGCCGAAAAACTGTTTTTT
cdr3_aa: CASTEGTAEKLFF
v_call: TRBV28
clone_size: many
j_call: TRBJ1-4
d_call: TRBD1

cdr3_nt: TGTGCCAGCAGTGACGGCAGAATGAACACTGAAGCTTTCTTT
cdr3_aa: CASSDGRMNTEAFF
v_call: TRBV6-4
clone_size: .
j_call: TRBJ1-1
d_call: .

cdr3_nt: TGTGCCAGCAGCCAAGCGGGGGGGCTCACAGATACGCAGTATTTT
cdr3_aa: CASSQAGGLTDTQYF
v_call: TRBV4-2
clone_size: few
j_call: TRBJ2-3
d_call: TRBD2

cdr3_nt: TGTGCCAGCAGACCCGCCCCGGGACTACCCACAGATACGCAGTATTTT
cdr3_aa: CASRPAPGLPTDTQYF
v_call: TRBV2
clone_size: many
j_call: TRBJ2-3
d_call: TRBD2

cdr3_nt: TGTGCCAGCAGTTTATTTGGCAGACAAGCCACAGATACGCAGTATTTT
cdr3_aa: CASSLFGRQATDTQYF
v_call: TRBV27
clone_size: many
j_call: TRBJ2-3
d_call: .

cdr3_nt: TGCAGTGCTAGTCTTGGGGTCGCGAATGATCAGCCCCAGCATTTT
cdr3_aa: CSASLGVANDQPQHF
v_call: TRBV20-1
clone_size: few
j_call: TRBJ1-5
d_call: .

cdr3_nt: TGTGCCACCAGCAGAGATCCAAGCTACGAGCAGTACTTC
cdr3_aa: CATSRDPSYEQYF
v_call: TRBV15
clone_size: many
j_call: TRBJ2-7
d_call: .

cdr3_nt: TGCAGTGCTACGCGGGGGACTTCCCCCTACGAGCAGTACTTC
cdr3_aa: CSATRGTSPYEQYF
v_call: TRBV20-1
clone_size: many
j_call: TRBJ2-7
d_call: TRBD2

cdr3_nt: TGTGCCAGCAGTCCTGCCGGGACAGGGACCTACGAGCAGTACTTC
cdr3_aa: CASSPAGTGTYEQYF
v_call: TRBV12-3/TRBV12-4
clone_size: many
j_call: TRBJ2-7
d_call: TRBD1

cdr3_nt: TGTGCCAGCAGCTTGATCGGTAGCGGGGGGGCCGGGACAGATACGCAGTATTTT
cdr3_aa: CASSLIGSGGAGTDTQYF
v_call: TRBV5-4
clone_size: .
j_call: TRBJ2-3
d_call: TRBD2

cdr3_nt: TGCAGCGTTGATAAGGGAGGGAACACTGAAGCTTTCTTT
cdr3_aa: CSVDKGGNTEAFF
v_call: TRBV29-1
clone_size: many
j_call: TRBJ1-1
d_call: .

cdr3_nt: TGCAGCGTGTTGGGTAGCGGAAGCACAGATACGCAGTATTTT
cdr3_aa: CSVLGSGSTDTQYF
v_call: TRBV29-1
clone_size: many
j_call: TRBJ2-3
d_call: .

cdr3_nt: TGTGCCAGCAGCAAAGAAGGGCGGGGACAGGGCCCCTACGAGCAGTACTTC
cdr3_aa: CASSKEGRGQGPYEQYF
v_call: TRBV21-1
clone_size: many
j_call: TRBJ2-7
d_call: .

cdr3_nt: TGTGCCAGCAGCTCCGGGACAGGGATACCCTACGAGCAGTACTTC
cdr3_aa: CASSSGTGIPYEQYF
v_call: TRBV7-9
clone_size: few
j_call: TRBJ2-7
d_call: TRBD1

cdr3_nt: TGTGCCGGCTCATATGGGGGGAGACTGATCTACGAGCAGTACTTC
cdr3_aa: CAGSYGGRLIYEQYF
v_call: TRBV6-6
clone_size: many
j_call: TRBJ2-7
d_call: .